The clone carrying this T cell receptor beta chain showed up just a few times. The antigen remains unidentified. The validation cohort, a group of more than 100 subjects, included the donors and was separate from the approximately 650-subject first cohort. Only in-frame clones appear in the TCRdb table, and some are missing; sequencing was by immunoSEQ multiplex PCR. This sample has about 140,000 clones, with about 86% found just once. This specimen belongs to a study of cytomegalovirus exposure and HLA in healthy donors. Study results and limitations: Associated with cytomegalovirus, according to the listing, were around 170 TCR beta chains. Through in vitro validation, three CMV-associated chains were shown to be specific for CMV antigens.

V was pared by 6 bases and J by 5 bases, with 5 bases of the junction left unmatched. CDR1 is MDHEN and CDR2 is SYDVKM in the germline V gene. This CDR3 comprises 14 residues. The gene calls are TRBV28 and TRBJ2-2; 8 bases align to TRBD2. This receptor was taken from a man aged 18 to 30 in good health and CMV-seronegative. Input material: PBMCs. This CDR3 reads CASRPGLGTGELFF. DNA for the CDR3: TGTGCCAGCAGACCGGGACTAGGGACCGGGGAGCTGTTTTTT.